This T cell receptor (beta chain) derives from a study of T cell repertoires in cytomegalovirus infection (dated by TCRdb to about 2019). With respect to the entire study: The HLA type of each donor mattered for the analysis, because public TCR beta signatures pointed to carriage of CMV infection along with the matching HLA type.

The data were produced on an Illumina HiSeq 1500. The public reads were reanalyzed by TCRdb: fastp trimming at Q25, MiXCR alignment, in-frame beta chains only. All rows with the same CDR3 protein become a single entry with the most common DNA and genes. This sample gives about 190,000 distinct CDR3 sequences in total; roughly 28% of them show up just once. The top ten constitute just over 30% of the sample. The germline V gene (reference sequence) gives CDR1 as SEHNR and CDR2 as FQNEAQ. Trimming removed 7 bases from V and 0 bases from J, leaving 4 bases between the germline ends. The CDR3 measures 13 amino acids from cysteine to phenylalanine. Kept here is only the CDR3 DNA, which spans 39 bases and is read in frame from base 1. This clonotype was seen repeatedly, ten times or more. It has no known antigen specificity. Per-nucleotide qualities are absent, and no much larger clonotype sits a single base away.

Broad study findings and their caveats: The ex vivo response was dominated by HLA-C-restricted CMV-specific TCR beta clonotypes, which also provided the single most frequent clonotype in two of eight donors. In both this cohort and an independent cohort of 350 or so donors, the cumulative frequency of public TCR beta family members distinguished carriers of CMV infection plus the relevant HLA type.

The V and J genes are TRBV7-9 and TRBJ2-6; no confident D gene assignment can be made. This clonotype was obtained from a human donor in good health (CMV status not recorded). Some clones in this sample may be carry-over from other donors' samples. Sequencing input: PBMCs. Here the CDR3 is given as CASTFSGANVLTF. The base sequence is TGTGCCAGCACCTTCTCTGGGGCCAACGTCCTGACTTTC.